The T cell receptor (beta chain) described here comes from a study of cytomegalovirus exposure and HLA in healthy donors. Points from the study as a whole: Earlier results showed most TCR beta V segments being productive about 87% or about 30% of the time.

Trimming took 9 bases from V and 5 from J, leaving 21 bases between them. This CDR3 region has 15 residues. Per the germline V gene, CDR1 is SGHRS and CDR2 is YFSETQ. This PCR relied on a set of 60 Vbeta primers and 13 Jbeta primers. Method: immunoSEQ multiplex PCR; TCRdb's copy keeps in-frame clones and lacks some. The sample has 150,000 to 200,000 clones, approximately 75% seen once; the top ten hold around 2.1%. On this clone: Antigen: not known.

Sequences were obtained from PBMCs. This TCR came from a man aged 45-60 years in good health and CMV-seropositive. The V gene is TRBV5-1, the J gene TRBJ1-5, with D perhaps TRBD1 (5 bases). The CDR3 DNA is TGCGCCAACTGGCGGGCGGGGGAGGAGGATCAGCCCCAGCATTTT. It specifies CANWRAGEEDQPQHF.